This T cell receptor (beta chain) was recovered during a study of technical replicates of blood from a handful of donors. The protocol was immunoSEQ multiplex PCR, while the TCRdb copy is restricted to in-frame clones and leaves out a portion. The data show tens of thousands of clones, around 94% seen once. Trimming left V 6 bases short and J 5 bases short, with 16 bases between. Germline lookup yields CDR1 MNHEY and CDR2 SMNVEV (reference sequence). The CDR3 is made up of 14 amino acids. The chain has TRBV27 and TRBJ1-2, with D possibly being TRBD1 (6 bases). The source of this sequence is a human donor in good health. Sequencing input: T cells isolated from PBMCs. This CDR3 reads CASRPGTLSYGYTF. Here the CDR3 DNA reads TGTGCCAGCAGGCCAGGGACACTTTCTTATGGCTACACCTTC.